Below, one TCR beta chain is given with its context. A second roughly 6 to 12 cycle PCR used barcoded and J-beta primers. TCRdb independently ran MiXCR on the 5' RACE reads; one entry per CDR3 protein. The table has more than 650,000 distinct CDR3 sequences, 22% seen once. This sample was taken from a study of blood T cells in healthy people across ages. Sequenced sample: blood. This clonotype was obtained from a man in his 70s in good health.

CDR3: CASSEGPRGRSEQYF. In DNA, the CDR3 is TGTGCCAGCAGTGAAGGGCCTCGTGGGAGGTCCGAGCAGTACTTC. V is TRBV6-1 and J is TRBJ2-7; D may be TRBD2 (6 bases). Trimming removed 1 base from V and 6 bases from J, with 16 bases in between. The CDR3 is 15 amino acids. In germline, CDR1 is MNHNS, CDR2 SASEGT.